The subject of this entry is one T cell receptor beta chain. This table comes from immunoSEQ multiplex PCR, and its TCRdb copy is limited to in-frame clones, with some not included. The data show fewer than 30,000 clones, about four fifths seen once. The data were obtained in a study of OX40 agonist ivuxolimab in advanced cancers. Looking at the study overall: Age averaged around 54 years (range roughly 23 to 85), and roughly 80% were male.

Trimming took 4 bases from V and 7 from J, leaving 4 bases between them. Germline V gene lookup returns CDR1 SGHAT and CDR2 FQNNGV. The CDR3 is 10 residues long. The sequencing here drew on CD4+ or CD8+ T cells sorted from blood, taken in a trial of the OX40 agonist ivuxolimab. The clonotype comes from an adult with an advanced solid tumor such as melanoma, head and neck, liver or kidney cancer. The chain couples TRBV11-2 to TRBJ1-1; D gene ambiguous. CDR3 loop: CASSYIEAFF. In DNA, the CDR3 is TGTGCCAGCAGCTACATTGAAGCTTTCTTT.